Described below is a single T cell receptor (beta chain) sequence and its context. Per the study methods: Estimated nucleated cell counts came from reference gene primer amplification. TCRdb's table, derived via immunoSEQ multiplex PCR, lists solely in-frame clones and lacks some. The DNA was the basis for D and trimming; V, J and clone size are from that table. The data show fewer than 40,000 clones, 79% seen once. V dropped 3 bases and J dropped 0; count of bases not matched to a gene: 9. This CDR3 spans 18 amino acids. CDR1 is KGHDR and CDR2 is SFDVKD in the germline V gene. This sample stems from a study of blood T cell repertoires in COVID-19. As for the study in general: There were acute and convalescent COVID-19 samples, and they came from the United States, Italy and Spain. From T cells, B-cell-depleted T cells, or PBMCs came the material, which was cDNA or gDNA.

The J gene is TRBJ2-2, the V gene TRBV24-1; TRBD2 matches 7 bases. This TCR was recovered from a man between 65 and 85 years old with acute or convalescent COVID-19. Sequencing used peripheral blood. The CDR3 DNA is TGTGCCACCAGTGATGGCCTTGGGCTAGCGGCGAACACCGGGGAGCTGTTTTTT. As protein: CATSDGLGLAANTGELFF.